The present entry profiles one TCR beta chain with its context. As yet, its antigen is unknown. The data were obtained in a study of T cells in localized non-small cell lung cancer. V gave up 1 base and J gave up 4 bases; unmatched junction bases: 3. The V gene's germline CDR1 is MGHRA and CDR2 YSYEKL. The CDR3 length is 15 residues. The method was immunoSEQ multiplex PCR; TCRdb's version includes in-frame clones alone and lacks a portion of them. Of fewer than 25,000 clones listed, about nine tenths were seen once; the top ten hold 6.9%. Notes on the study in general: A single tumor region was sequenced, leaving heterogeneity possible. Higher blood T cell density tracked longer overall survival. Among the tissues sampled, uninvolved adjacent lung had the highest T cell clonality, above tumor.

The input for sequencing was peripheral blood, taken before any cancer treatment. The V gene is TRBV4-1, the J gene TRBJ2-3, with 9 bases aligning to TRBD1. This receptor was taken from a woman between 35 and 70 years old with stage I lung adenocarcinoma. The CDR3 sequence: CASSQVGTGSDTQYF. The CDR3 bases are TGCGCCAGCAGCCAAGTGGGGACAGGGTCAGATACGCAGTATTTT.